This T cell receptor beta chain was captured in a study of response to subunit inactivated influenza vaccine. Study outcomes and limitations: After each seasonal influenza vaccination, few new T cells are recruited, the authors suggested.

This CDR3 comprises 18 residues. The germline CDR1 and CDR2 sequences are SGHVS and FQNEAQ. With V trimmed by 6 bases and J by 9 bases, 14 bases remained unmatched. This clonotype was observed a few times. Its target is unknown. TCRdb redid the calling of the RT-PCR reads with MiXCR, one entry per CDR3 protein. The sample has roughly 650,000 distinct CDR3 sequences; approximately 14% are singletons. The chain joins TRBV7-8 to TRBJ2-2, with 15 bases matching TRBD2. This material consisted of PBMCs from blood, taken roughly 13 days after vaccination. The receptor's source is a middle-aged man who received an inactivated influenza vaccine. The CDR3 here is CASSYSTGTSGRTRELFF. DNA of the CDR3: TGTGCCAGCAGTTACAGTACCGGGACTAGCGGGAGGACAAGGGAGCTGTTTTTT. Complete variable domain (other parts from reference TRBV7-8 and TRBJ2-2): GAGVSQSPRYKVAKRGQDVALRCDPISGHVSLFWYQQALGQGPEFLTYFQNEAQLDKSGLPSDRFFAERPEGSVSTLKIQRTQQEDSAVYLCASSYSTGTSGRTRELFFGEGSRLTVL.